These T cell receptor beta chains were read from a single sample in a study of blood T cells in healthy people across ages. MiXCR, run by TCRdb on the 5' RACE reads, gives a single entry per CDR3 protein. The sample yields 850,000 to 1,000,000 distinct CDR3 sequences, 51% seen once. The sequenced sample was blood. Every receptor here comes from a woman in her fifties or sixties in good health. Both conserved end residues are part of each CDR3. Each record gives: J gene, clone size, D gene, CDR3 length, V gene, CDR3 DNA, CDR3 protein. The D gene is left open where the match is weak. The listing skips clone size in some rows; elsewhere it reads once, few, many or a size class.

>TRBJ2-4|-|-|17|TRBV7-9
TGTGCCAGCAGCTTTGACGTGGGGGTACTAGCCAAAAACATTCAGTACTTC
CASSFDVGVLAKNIQYF
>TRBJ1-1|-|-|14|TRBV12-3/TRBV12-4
TGTGCCAGCAGTGAGGGTCCGGGGGACACTGAAGCTTTCTTT
CASSEGPGDTEAFF
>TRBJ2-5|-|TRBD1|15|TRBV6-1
TGTGCCAGCAGTGAGACCGGACAGGGATGGGAGACCCAGTACTTC
CASSETGQGWETQYF
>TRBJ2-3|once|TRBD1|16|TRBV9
TGTGCCAGCAGCCCATACCGGGACAGGGTGACAGATACGCAGTATTTT
CASSPYRDRVTDTQYF
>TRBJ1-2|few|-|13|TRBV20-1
TGCAGTGCTCCCTCCGGACAGCACTATGGCTACACCTTC
CSAPSGQHYGYTF
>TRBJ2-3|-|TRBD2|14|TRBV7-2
TGTGCCAGCAGTTCTAGCGGGCTTGGGGATACGCAGTATTTT
CASSSSGLGDTQYF
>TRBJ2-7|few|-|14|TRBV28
TGTGCCAGCAGTTTGAGAGGGCCATATGGCGAGCAGTACTTC
CASSLRGPYGEQYF
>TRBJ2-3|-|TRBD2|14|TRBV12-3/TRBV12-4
TGTGCCAGCACCCGAGCGGGAGGAGGAGATACGCAGTATTTT
CASTRAGGGDTQYF
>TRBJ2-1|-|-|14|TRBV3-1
TGTGCCAGCAGCCGAGGGGACCAGTCCAATGAGCAGTTCTTC
CASSRGDQSNEQFF
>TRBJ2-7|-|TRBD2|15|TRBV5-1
TGCGCCAGCAGCTTTCTCGGCGCGGGAGTGGGCGAGCAGTACTTC
CASSFLGAGVGEQYF
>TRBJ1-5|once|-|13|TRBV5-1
TGCGCCAGCAGCACGGTGAGCAATCAGCCCCAGCATTTT
CASSTVSNQPQHF
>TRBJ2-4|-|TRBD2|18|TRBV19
TGTGCCAGTAGTAGAGGCTTTGGGGGGGAAAGGGCCAAAAACATTCAGTACTTC
CASSRGFGGERAKNIQYF
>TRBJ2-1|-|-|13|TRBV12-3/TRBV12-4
TGTGCCAGCAGTTTAGGTTATGGCTTCTTGCAGTTCTTC
CASSLGYGFLQFF
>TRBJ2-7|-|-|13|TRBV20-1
TGCAGTGCTAGAGTTCAGGGTCCCTACGAGCAGTACTTC
CSARVQGPYEQYF
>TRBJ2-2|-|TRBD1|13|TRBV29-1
TGCAGCGTGAGACAGGGGGGAGGCGGGGAGCTGTTTTTT
CSVRQGGGGELFF
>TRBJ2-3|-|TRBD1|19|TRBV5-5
TGTGCCAGCAGCCCCGTCGGGACAGGGAGGCCCCCCGGCACAGATACGCAGTATTTT
CASSPVGTGRPPGTDTQYF
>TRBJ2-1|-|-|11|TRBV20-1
TGCAGTGCTAGCGGGAGCTCTTGGCAGTTCTTC
CSASGSSWQFF
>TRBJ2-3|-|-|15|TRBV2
TGTGCCAGCAGTGACGGGCCCGGCGGCACAGATACGCAGTATTTT
CASSDGPGGTDTQYF
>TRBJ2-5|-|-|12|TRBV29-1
TGCAGCGTGCCACAGGGGGGGGAGACCCAGTACTTC
CSVPQGGETQYF
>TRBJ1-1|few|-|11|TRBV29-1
TGCAGCGTATACAGAAACACTGAAGCTTTCTTT
CSVYRNTEAFF
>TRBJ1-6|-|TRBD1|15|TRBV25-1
TGTGCCAGCAGTGACCGGGACAGGCATAATTCACCCCTCCACTTT
CASSDRDRHNSPLHF
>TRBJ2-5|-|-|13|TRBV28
TGTGCCAGCAGTCGATATAGGTTAGAGACCCAGTACTTC
CASSRYRLETQYF
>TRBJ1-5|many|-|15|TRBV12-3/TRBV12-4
TGTGCCAGCAGTCGGGACCCCTCCCGGGGTCAGCCCCAGCATTTT
CASSRDPSRGQPQHF
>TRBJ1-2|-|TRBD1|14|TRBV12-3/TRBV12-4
TGTGCCAGCAAAGGTCGACAGGGGAACTATGGCTACACCTTC
CASKGRQGNYGYTF
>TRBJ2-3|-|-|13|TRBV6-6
TGTGCCAGCTCAGGGTTGGGCACAGATACGCAGTATTTT
CASSGLGTDTQYF
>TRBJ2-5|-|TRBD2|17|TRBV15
TGTGCCACCGCCTACTTTCGGACTAGCGGGATTGCGGAGACCCAGTACTTC
CATAYFRTSGIAETQYF
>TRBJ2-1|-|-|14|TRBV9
TGTGCCAGCAGCGTCTCAGGGAACTACTATGAGCAGTTCTTC
CASSVSGNYYEQFF
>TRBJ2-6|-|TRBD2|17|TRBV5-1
TGCGCCAGCAGCTTAACTAGCGGGATCGCTGGGGCCAACGTCTTGACTTTC
CASSLTSGIAGANVLTF
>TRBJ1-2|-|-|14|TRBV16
TGTGCCAGCAGCCAATCGGCGGGAAACTATGGCTACACCTTC
CASSQSAGNYGYTF
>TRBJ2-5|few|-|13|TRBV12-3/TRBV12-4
TGTGCCAGCAGTTTAAACCCTGTGGGGACCCAGTACTTC
CASSLNPVGTQYF
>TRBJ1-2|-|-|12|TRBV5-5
TGTGCCAGCAGCTTGGTCCTCTATGGCTACACCTTC
CASSLVLYGYTF
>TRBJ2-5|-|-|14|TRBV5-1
TGCGCCAGCAGCTTGAGAGTGGGGCAAGAGACCCAGTACTTC
CASSLRVGQETQYF
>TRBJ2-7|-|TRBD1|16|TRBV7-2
TGTGCCAGCAGCCTCAACCGGGACAGTACCCTCTACGAGCAGTACTTC
CASSLNRDSTLYEQYF
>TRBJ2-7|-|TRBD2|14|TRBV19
TGTGCCAGTAACATTGGACTAGCGGACTACGAGCAGTACTTC
CASNIGLADYEQYF
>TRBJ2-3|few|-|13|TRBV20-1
TGCAGTGCTAGAGAACAGATTTCAGATACGCAGTATTTT
CSAREQISDTQYF
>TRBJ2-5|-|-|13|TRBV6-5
TGTGCCAGCAGAGGGACCACCAGAGAGACCCAGTACTTC
CASRGTTRETQYF
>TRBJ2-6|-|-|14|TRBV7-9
TGTGCCAGCGCGAGTGTAGGCTTGGCCAACGTCCTGACTTTC
CASASVGLANVLTF
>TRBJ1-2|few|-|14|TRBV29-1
TGCAGCGTTGAAGATTTGAGGGGAAGCTATGGCTACACCTTC
CSVEDLRGSYGYTF
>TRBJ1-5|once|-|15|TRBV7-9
TGTGCCAGCAGCCCAGGGTCCGGGTTAGATCAGCCCCAGCATTTT
CASSPGSGLDQPQHF
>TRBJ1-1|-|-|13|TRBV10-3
TGTGCCATCAGTGATGTGTGGGGGAATGAAGCTTTCTTT
CAISDVWGNEAFF
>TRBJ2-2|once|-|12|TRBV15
TGTGCCACCAGCAGAGTAATCGGGGAGCTGTTTTTT
CATSRVIGELFF
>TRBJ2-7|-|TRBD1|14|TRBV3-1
TGTGCCAGCAGCCAAGGGGGACAGGCCTACGAGCAGTACTTC
CASSQGGQAYEQYF
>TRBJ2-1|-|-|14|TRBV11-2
TGTGCCAGCAGCCCCGCCCTGGTAGTAAGTGAGCAGTTCTTC
CASSPALVVSEQFF
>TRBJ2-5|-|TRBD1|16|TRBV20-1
TGCAGTGCTAGAGCCGCTTCTAGACAGGGTGACGGGGAGCAGTACTTC
CSARAASRQGDGEQYF
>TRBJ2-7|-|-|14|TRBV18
TGTGCCAGCTCACCACCAGGGCCTCCGGACGAGCAGTACTTC
CASSPPGPPDEQYF
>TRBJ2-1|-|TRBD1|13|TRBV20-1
TGCAGTGCCTGGACAGGGGGACACAATGAGCAGTTCTTC
CSAWTGGHNEQFF
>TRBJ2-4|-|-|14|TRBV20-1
TGCAGTGCTACCAACCCCAGGGACCTGGGGGAGCAGTACTTC
CSATNPRDLGEQYF
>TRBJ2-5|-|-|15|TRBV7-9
TGTGCCAGCAGCTTAGCGGGGGTTGGAGGCGGTGAGCAGTACTTC
CASSLAGVGGGEQYF
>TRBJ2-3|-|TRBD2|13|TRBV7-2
TGTGCCAGCAGCTTAGATTCTGCGGGAGCGGGGTATTTT
CASSLDSAGAGYF
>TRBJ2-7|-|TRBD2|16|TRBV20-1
TGCAGTGCTAGGGGGGGGACTAGCGGGTTTAGCTACGAGCAGTACTTC
CSARGGTSGFSYEQYF
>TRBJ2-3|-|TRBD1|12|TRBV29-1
TGCAGCGTGAAGGACAGGACGGTGGGGCAGTATTTT
CSVKDRTVGQYF
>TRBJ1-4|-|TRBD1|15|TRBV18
TGTGCCAGCTCACCCCAGAGACAGGGGAATGAAAAACTGTTTTTT
CASSPQRQGNEKLFF
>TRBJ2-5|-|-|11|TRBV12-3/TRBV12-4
TGTGCCAGCGGTCAGCTTGAGACCCAGTACTTC
CASGQLETQYF
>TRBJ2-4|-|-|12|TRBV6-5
TGTGCCAGCAGTTCCCCATGGTATGAGCAGTACTTC
CASSSPWYEQYF
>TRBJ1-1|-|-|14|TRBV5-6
TGTGCCAGCAGCACTGGGGGCATGAACACTGAAGCTTTCTTT
CASSTGGMNTEAFF
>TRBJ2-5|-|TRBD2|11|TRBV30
TGTGCCGGGGGGGTTTTGGAGACCCAGTACTTC
CAGGVLETQYF
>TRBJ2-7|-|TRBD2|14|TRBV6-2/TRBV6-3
TGTGCCAGCAGACCTAGCGGGAGGTCCTACGAGCAGTACTTC
CASRPSGRSYEQYF
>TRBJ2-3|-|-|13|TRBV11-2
TGTGCCAGCGAGGAGGGGAGAACAGATACGCGGTATTTT
CASEEGRTDTRYF
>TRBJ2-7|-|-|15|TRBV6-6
TGTGCCAGCAGTAAAGCAACGGGACACTCACCCGAGCAGTACTTC
CASSKATGHSPEQYF